The clone carrying this T cell receptor beta chain was detected only once. Its antigen is as yet unknown. These data originate in a study of OX40 agonist ivuxolimab in advanced cancers. Study-level background: Intravenous ivuxolimab was administered to patients every 2 weeks at 0.01 to 10 mg/kg.

Whole-study results and caveats: Circulating CD4+ and CD8+ T cells showed clonal expansion by week 6 at 0.1 to 3.0 mg/kg.

The assay was immunoSEQ multiplex PCR, and TCRdb's table has in-frame clones only and misses some. The sample shows about 81,000 clones, approximately 94% of them seen only once. Source: CD4+ or CD8+ T cells sorted from blood, taken in a trial of the OX40 agonist ivuxolimab. This receptor was identified in an adult with an advanced solid tumor such as melanoma, head and neck, liver or kidney cancer.

The CDR3 region has the DNA TGTGCCAGCAGCTTAAATCATACTACCTACTACGAGCAGTACTTC. Translating it yields CASSLNHTTYYEQYF. The V gene is TRBV7-6, the J gene TRBJ2-7; no clear D. The ends were cut back, 2 bases at V and 3 bases at J, with 14 bases in the middle. Per germline, CDR1 SGHVS and CDR2 FNYEAQ. CDR3 length: 15 residues.